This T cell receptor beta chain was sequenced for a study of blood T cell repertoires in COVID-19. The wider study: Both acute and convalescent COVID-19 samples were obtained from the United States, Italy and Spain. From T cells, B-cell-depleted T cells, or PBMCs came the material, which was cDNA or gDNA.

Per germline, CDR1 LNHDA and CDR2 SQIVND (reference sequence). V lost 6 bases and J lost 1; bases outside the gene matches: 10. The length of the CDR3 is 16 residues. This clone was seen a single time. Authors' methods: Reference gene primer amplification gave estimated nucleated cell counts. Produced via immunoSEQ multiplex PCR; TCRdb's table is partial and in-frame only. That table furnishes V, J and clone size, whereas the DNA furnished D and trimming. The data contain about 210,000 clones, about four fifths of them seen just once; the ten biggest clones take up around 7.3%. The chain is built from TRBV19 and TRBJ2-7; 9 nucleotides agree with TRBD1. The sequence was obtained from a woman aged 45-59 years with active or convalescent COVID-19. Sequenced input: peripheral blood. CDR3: CASSLNDRGLSYEQYF. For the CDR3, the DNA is TGTGCCAGTAGCCTCAACGACAGGGGGTTATCCTACGAGCAGTACTTC.